This T cell receptor beta chain comes out of a study of identifying expanded T cells in peripheral blood. Here immunoSEQ multiplex PCR was the method, and the copy in TCRdb shows in-frame clones only, minus some. The table has about 100,000 clones, 75% to 90% seen once. No infections or other immune events were documented during collection. CDR1 and CDR2 (germline): GTSNPN, SVGIG (reference sequence). CDR3 length: 14 amino acids. V was cut by 1 base and J by 4 bases, with 13 bases left in between. Study findings and constraints: Across healthy donors, higher total template counts meant significantly greater approximately two-week count variance. Technical replicates showed about 1.2 changed clones; roughly two weeks roughly 15; four weeks 19.

This clone occurred a few times. Its antigen remains unidentified. This sequence was found in a person aged 18 to 70 in good health. This sequence joins TRBV30 and TRBJ1-2; D is unclear. The sequenced sample was blood. The CDR3 spells CAWSATRRGYGYTF. The DNA of the CDR3 is TGTGCCTGGAGTGCTACGAGGAGAGGCTATGGCTACACCTTC.